This T cell receptor (beta chain) stems from a study of OX40 agonist ivuxolimab in advanced cancers. The germline V gene has CDR1 GTSNPN and CDR2 SVGIG (reference sequence). There are 14 residues in the CDR3. TCRdb's copy holds only in-frame clones and misses some; the assay was immunoSEQ multiplex PCR. This sample has roughly 100,000 clones; roughly 89% occur once, and the top ten carry 0.15% to 0.2%. Sequencing was performed on CD4+ or CD8+ T cells sorted from blood, taken in a trial of the OX40 agonist ivuxolimab. This chain uses TRBV30 with TRBJ2-3, with D tentatively TRBD1 or TRBD2 (6 bases each). The receptor was derived from an adult with an advanced solid tumor such as melanoma, head and neck, liver or kidney cancer. In DNA, the CDR3 is TGTGCTGTGGAGGGGGGCGGGCCCACAGATACGCAGTATTTT. This translates into CAVEGGGPTDTQYF.